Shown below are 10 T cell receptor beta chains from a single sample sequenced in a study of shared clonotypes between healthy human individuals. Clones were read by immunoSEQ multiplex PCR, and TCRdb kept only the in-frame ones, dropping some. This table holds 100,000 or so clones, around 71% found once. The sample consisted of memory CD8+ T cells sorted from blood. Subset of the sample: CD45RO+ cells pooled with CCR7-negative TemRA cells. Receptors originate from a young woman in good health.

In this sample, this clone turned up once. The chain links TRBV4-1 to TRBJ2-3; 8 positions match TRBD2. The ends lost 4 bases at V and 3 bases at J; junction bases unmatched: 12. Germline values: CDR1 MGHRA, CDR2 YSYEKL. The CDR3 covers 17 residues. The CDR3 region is CASSLPGAAGETDTQYF. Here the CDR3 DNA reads TGCGCCAGCAGCCTCCCTGGGGCAGCGGGAGAGACAGATACGCAGTATTTT.

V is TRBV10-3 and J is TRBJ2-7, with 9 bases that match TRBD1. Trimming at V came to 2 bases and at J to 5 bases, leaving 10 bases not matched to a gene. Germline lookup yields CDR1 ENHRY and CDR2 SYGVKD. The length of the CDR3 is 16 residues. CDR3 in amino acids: CAISEPGTGKEDEQYF. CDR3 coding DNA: TGTGCCATCAGTGAGCCCGGGACAGGGAAGGAGGACGAGCAGTACTTC.

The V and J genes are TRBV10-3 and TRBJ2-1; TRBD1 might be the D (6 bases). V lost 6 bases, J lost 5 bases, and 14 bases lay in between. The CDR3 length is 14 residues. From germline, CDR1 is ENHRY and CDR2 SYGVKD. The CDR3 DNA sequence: TGTGCCATCAGGGACTCACAGGGAAACAATGAGCAGTTCTTC. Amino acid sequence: CAIRDSQGNNEQFF.

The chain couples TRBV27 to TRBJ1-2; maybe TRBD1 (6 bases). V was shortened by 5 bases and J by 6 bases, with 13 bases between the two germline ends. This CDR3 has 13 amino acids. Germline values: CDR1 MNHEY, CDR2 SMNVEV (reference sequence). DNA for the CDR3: TGTGCCAGCAGTATAAATCACAGGGATGGCTACACCTTC. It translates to CASSINHRDGYTF.

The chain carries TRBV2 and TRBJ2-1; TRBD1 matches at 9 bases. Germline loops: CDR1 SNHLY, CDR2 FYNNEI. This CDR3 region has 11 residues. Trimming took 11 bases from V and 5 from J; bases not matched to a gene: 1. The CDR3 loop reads CARDRDNEQFF. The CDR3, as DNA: TGTGCCCGGGACAGGGACAATGAGCAGTTCTTC. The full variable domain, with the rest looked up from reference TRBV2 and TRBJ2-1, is EPEVTQTPSHQVTQMGQEVILRCVPISNHLYFYWYRQILGQKVEFLVSFYNNEISEKSEIFDDQFSVERPDGSNFTLKIRSTKLEDSAMYFCARDRDNEQFFGPGTRLTVL.

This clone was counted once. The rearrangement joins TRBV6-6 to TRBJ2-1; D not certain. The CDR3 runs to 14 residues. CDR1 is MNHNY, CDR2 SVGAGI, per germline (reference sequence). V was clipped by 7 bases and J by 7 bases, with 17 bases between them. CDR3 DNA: TGTGCCAGCAAAGCGACCCTTTTTTGGAATGAGCAGTTCTTC. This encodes CASKATLFWNEQFF.

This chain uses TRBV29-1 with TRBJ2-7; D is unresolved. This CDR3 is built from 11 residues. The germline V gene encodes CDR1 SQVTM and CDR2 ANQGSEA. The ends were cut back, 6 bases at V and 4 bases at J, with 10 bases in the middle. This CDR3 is CSVSLRYEQYF. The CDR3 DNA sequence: TGCAGCGTCTCTCTCCGTTACGAGCAGTACTTC.

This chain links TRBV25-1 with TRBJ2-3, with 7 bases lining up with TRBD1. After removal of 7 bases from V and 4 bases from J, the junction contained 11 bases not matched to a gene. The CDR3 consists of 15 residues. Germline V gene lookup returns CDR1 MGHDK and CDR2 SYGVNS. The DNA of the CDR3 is TGTGCCAGCATTGCGACAGGGAGTTTAGCAGATACGCAGTATTTT. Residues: CASIATGSLADTQYF.

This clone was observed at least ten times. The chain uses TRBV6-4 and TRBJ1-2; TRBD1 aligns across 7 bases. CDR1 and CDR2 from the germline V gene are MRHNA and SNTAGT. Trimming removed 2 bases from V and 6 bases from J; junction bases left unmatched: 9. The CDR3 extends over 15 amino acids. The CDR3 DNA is TGTGCCAGCAGTGACAACCTCGAAGGGGGCCATGGCTACACCTTC. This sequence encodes CASSDNLEGGHGYTF.

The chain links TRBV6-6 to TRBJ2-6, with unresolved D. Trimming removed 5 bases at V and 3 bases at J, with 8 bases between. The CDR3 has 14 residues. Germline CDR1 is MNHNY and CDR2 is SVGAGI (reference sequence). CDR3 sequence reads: CASSIEIGANVLTF. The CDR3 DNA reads TGTGCCAGCAGTATCGAGATTGGGGCCAACGTCCTGACTTTC.